Each of the 32 T cell receptor beta chains below was sequenced from the same sample in a study of memory CD8 T cells in hepatitis C reinfection. Specified time point: pre-reinfection, 55 to 20 weeks before reinfection detection. The sorted cells went straight to TCR sequencing with no prior in vitro expansion. The data were produced by immunoSEQ multiplex PCR, yet TCRdb's version contains in-frame clones alone and is incomplete. Of under 60,000 clones listed, nearly 90% were seen once; the top ten hold roughly 1%. The sequenced sample consisted of naive CD8+ T cells sorted from blood. The receptors were sampled from a man aged 18 to 30 with hepatitis C virus infection.

The chain recombines TRBV7-9 with TRBJ2-1, with D possibly TRBD1 on 7 matching bases. The germline CDR1 and CDR2 sequences are SEHNR and FQNEAQ (reference sequence). With 1 base removed from V and 8 bases from J, the gap between germline ends came to 18 bases. This CDR3 has 16 amino acids. Written as DNA, the CDR3 is TGTGCCAGCAGCTTAGACCGCAGACAGGGCGGGGATGAGCAGTTCTTC. This translates into CASSLDRRQGGDEQFF. Full variable domain (missing parts from reference TRBV7-9 and TRBJ2-1): DTGVSQNPRHKITKRGQNVTFRCDPISEHNRLYWYRQTLGQGPEFLTYFQNEAQLEKSRLLSDRFSAERPKGSFSTLEIQRTEQGDSAMYLCASSLDRRQGGDEQFFGPGTRLTVL.

This chain joins TRBV19 and TRBJ2-5; 12 nucleotides align to TRBD2. The length of the CDR3 is 15 residues. After removal of 2 bases from V and 5 bases from J, the junction contained 3 bases not matched to a gene. Germline V gene lookup returns CDR1 LNHDA and CDR2 SQIVND (reference sequence). The CDR3 nucleotides are TGTGCCAGTAGTATACGGCTAGCGGGGGGGGAGACCCAGTACTTC. Encoded protein: CASSIRLAGGETQYF.

The rearrangement links TRBV10-1 to TRBJ2-3, with 10 nucleotides matching TRBD1. The J segment lost 5 bases and the V segment lost 3 bases, leaving 5 bases of the junction unmatched. Germline loops: CDR1 WNHNN, CDR2 SYGVQD (reference sequence). The CDR3 loop spans 15 amino acids. CDR3: CASSEGTGAEDTQYF. The CDR3 DNA sequence: TGCGCCAGCAGTGAAGGGACAGGGGCGGAAGATACGCAGTATTTT.

This clone was picked up one time. The chain recombines TRBV5-4 with TRBJ2-7, with 12 bases fitting TRBD2. Germline-derived CDR1 and CDR2 are SGHNT and YYREEE (reference sequence). The CDR3 length is 15 residues. Trimming took 4 bases from V and 4 from J; bases not matched to a gene: 6. The CDR3 region is CASSPLAGGPYEQYF. CDR3 sequence (DNA): TGTGCCAGCAGCCCTCTAGCGGGAGGGCCGTACGAGCAGTACTTC.

This rearrangement joins TRBV19 to TRBJ1-1; 7 nucleotides match TRBD1. The germline V gene encodes CDR1 LNHDA and CDR2 SQIVND (reference sequence). V shed 3 bases and J 0 bases; nucleotides not matched to a gene: 4. The CDR3 spans 15 residues. CDR3 residues: CASSIGTALNTEAFF. As DNA, the CDR3 is TGTGCCAGTAGTATCGGGACAGCCTTGAACACTGAAGCTTTCTTT.

V usage is TRBV9 and J usage is TRBJ1-1; D not resolved. The CDR3 has 17 residues. V was clipped by 4 bases and J by 0 bases, with 19 bases between them. Germline CDR1 is SGDLS and CDR2 is YYNGEE. The CDR3 DNA reads as TGTGCCAGCAGCTCAAACCCCGCGATCTCTATGAACACTGAAGCTTTCTTT. It yields the protein CASSSNPAISMNTEAFF.

The rearrangement links TRBV7-9 to TRBJ2-1; 11 nucleotides match TRBD2. Germline CDR1 and CDR2: SEHNR and FQNEAQ (reference sequence). V dropped 1 base and J dropped 6; count of bases not matched to a gene: 8. This CDR3 has 17 amino acids. The CDR3 spells CASSLVGAGTSGNEQFF. As DNA, the CDR3 is TGTGCCAGCAGCTTAGTAGGGGCCGGGACTAGCGGCAATGAGCAGTTCTTC.

The rearrangement uses TRBV7-9 and TRBJ1-4; D not certain. Trimming left V 5 bases short and J 0 bases short, with 10 bases between. Germline V gene data show CDR1 as SEHNR and CDR2 as FQNEAQ (reference sequence). There are 15 residues in the CDR3. The CDR3 loop is CASSILLATNEKLFF. CDR3 DNA: TGTGCCAGCAGCATCCTACTTGCAACTAATGAAAAACTGTTTTTT.

The V call is TRBV4-1, the J call TRBJ2-7, with a weak D call TRBD2 (6 bases). This CDR3 is 14 amino acids long. Trimming shortened V by 1 base and J by 2 bases, and 9 bases separated the two germline ends. Germline V gene sequence: CDR1 MGHRA, CDR2 YSYEKL. The CDR3 DNA is TGCGCCAGCAGCCAAGTTCGGAGGGCCTACGAGCAGTACTTC. Translating gives CASSQVRRAYEQYF.

The rearrangement joins TRBV9 to TRBJ2-3; D might be TRBD1 (6 bases). The length of the CDR3 is 14 residues. Trimming took 0 bases from V and 5 from J, leaving 10 bases between them. Germline V gene data show CDR1 as SGDLS and CDR2 as YYNGEE. In DNA, the CDR3 is TGTGCCAGCAGCGTAGAGGGGGAAGTAGATACGCAGTATTTT. This sequence encodes CASSVEGEVDTQYF.

CDR3 sequence (DNA): TGCGCCAGCAGCCTCGGGACGGGAGGGAGTTATGAGCAGTTCTTC. Protein product: CASSLGTGGSYEQFF. This chain joins TRBV4-1 and TRBJ2-1; TRBD2 matches 8 bases. The junction had 10 bases not matched to a gene; V was cut back by 4 bases and J by 8 bases. This CDR3 is built from 15 residues. Germline CDR1 MGHRA, CDR2 YSYEKL.

The chain is built from TRBV2 and TRBJ1-6; D perhaps matches TRBD1 (5 bases). Trimming took off 3 bases at V and 9 bases at J, with 18 bases between the two ends. The germline V gene encodes CDR1 SNHLY and CDR2 FYNNEI. The CDR3 sequence is 16 residues long. CDR3 bases: TGTGCCAGCAGTGATGGTGGGGGGAAGATAGGTTCACCCCTCCACTTT. Protein: CASSDGGGKIGSPLHF.

This clone was observed a single time. The rearrangement joins TRBV7-9 to TRBJ2-7; the D gene is possibly TRBD2 (6 bases). The V and J ends lost 7 bases and 3 bases respectively, with 13 bases between them. The germline gives CDR1 SEHNR, CDR2 FQNEAQ (reference sequence). The CDR3 contains 13 residues. The CDR3: CASTSKEGYEQYF. DNA for the CDR3: TGTGCCAGCACCTCCAAGGAGGGCTACGAGCAGTACTTC.

The genes are TRBV27 and TRBJ2-1; 12 nucleotides line up with TRBD1. Germline loops: CDR1 MNHEY, CDR2 SMNVEV (reference sequence). With V trimmed by 6 bases and J by 1 base, 16 bases remained unmatched. The CDR3 spans 20 residues. The CDR3 sequence: CASSPKPGQGAPLSYNEQFF. The CDR3 coding sequence is TGTGCCAGCAGCCCTAAACCGGGACAGGGGGCCCCTTTATCCTACAATGAGCAGTTCTTC.

The V gene is TRBV19, the J gene TRBJ1-2, with 10 bases lining up with TRBD1. Germline V gives CDR1 LNHDA, CDR2 SQIVND (reference sequence). The CDR3 is 14 residues long. V lost 6 bases and J lost 4; bases outside the gene matches: 5. The CDR3 nucleotides are TGTGCCAGTAGGAGGGACAGGGGTATCTATGGCTACACCTTC. Residues: CASRRDRGIYGYTF.

This chain uses TRBV19 with TRBJ2-1; D is perhaps TRBD1 (6 bases). CDR3 length: 19 residues. CDR1 and CDR2 (germline): LNHDA, SQIVND (reference sequence). In DNA, the CDR3 is TGTCCCACCAACATGTGGGACAATGGAACACAATCCTCCTACAATGAGCAGTTCTTC. As protein: CPTNMWDNGTQSSYNEQFF. The variable domain in full, with the rest retrieved from reference TRBV19 and TRBJ2-1, is DGGITQSPKYLFRKEGQNVTLSCEQNLNHDAMYWYRQDPGQGLRLIYYSQIVNDFQKGDIAEGYSVSREKKESFPLTVTSAQKNPTAFYLCPTNMWDNGTQSSYNEQFFGPGTRLTVL.

The chain couples TRBV5-1 to TRBJ1-2; tentative D call: TRBD1 (5 bases). The CDR3 has 15 residues. Trimming took off 0 bases at V and 1 base at J, with 10 bases between the two ends. CDR1 and CDR2 (germline): SGHRS, YFSETQ. Here the CDR3 DNA reads TGCGCCAGCAGCTTGGAGGGGCCCCTTAACTATGGCTACACCTTC. This encodes CASSLEGPLNYGYTF.

The chain uses TRBV29-1 and TRBJ2-3; TRBD2 agrees at 12 bases. CDR1 and CDR2 from the germline V gene are SQVTM and ANQGSEA. Trimming took 2 bases from V and 2 from J; bases not matched to a gene: 5. The CDR3 runs to 16 residues. CDR3 region: CSVELTSGSLTDTQYF. CDR3 nucleotides: TGCAGCGTTGAATTGACTAGCGGGAGTCTCACAGATACGCAGTATTTT.

J is TRBJ2-2 and V is TRBV27, with D possibly being TRBD2 (6 bases). V was pared by 0 bases and J by 5 bases, with 7 bases between. Germline V gene sequence: CDR1 MNHEY, CDR2 SMNVEV (reference sequence). The CDR3 consists of 14 residues. CDR3 bases: TGTGCCAGCAGTTTATCGGGGGGTACCGGGGAGCTGTTTTTT. Protein sequence: CASSLSGGTGELFF.

Of note for this clone: Other nucleotide sequences in the sample specify the same CDR3. This sequence joins TRBV28 and TRBJ2-7, with 7 bases lining up with TRBD1. The J segment lost 3 bases and the V segment lost 5 bases, leaving 4 bases of the junction unmatched. Germline CDR1 reads MDHEN; CDR2 reads SYDVKM. The CDR3 loop spans 13 amino acids. The CDR3 loop is CASSLRQGYEQYF. In DNA, the CDR3 is TGTGCCAGCAGTCTAAGACAGGGCTACGAGCAGTACTTC.

This chain links TRBV5-1 with TRBJ1-1; 9 positions agree with TRBD1. Unmatched junction bases numbered 6, after V lost 0 bases and J lost 3 bases. CDR1 SGHRS and CDR2 YFSETQ come from the germline V gene. The CDR3 is made up of 16 amino acids. The CDR3 nucleotides are TGCGCCAGCAGCTTGGCTGGGACAGGGTCGTACACTGAAGCTTTCTTT. Its translation is CASSLAGTGSYTEAFF.

Details on this clone: The junction departs from germline at one end; a sequencing error may be responsible. This chain links TRBV19 with TRBJ2-1; D is uncertain. Germline V gene lookup returns CDR1 LNHDA and CDR2 SQIVND (reference sequence). The CDR3 totals 12 residues. The CDR3 protein is CASSLDSYEQFF. In nucleotides, the CDR3 is TGTGCCAGTAGTCTAGACTCCTATGAGCAGTTCTTC.

This clone was seen just once. This rearrangement joins TRBV29-1 to TRBJ2-5; D ambiguous. Looked up from germline, CDR1 is SQVTM and CDR2 is ANQGSEA. With 1 base removed from V and 1 base from J, the gap between germline ends came to 4 bases. CDR3 size: 12 residues. CDR3 in DNA: TGCAGCGTTGAAGGCAGCCAAGAGACCCAGTACTTC. Translation gives CSVEGSQETQYF.

The V and J genes are TRBV7-9 and TRBJ1-2, with no clear D. The CDR3 has 15 residues. Germline CDR1 and CDR2: SEHNR and FQNEAQ (reference sequence). Trimming removed 5 bases at V and 8 bases at J, with 21 bases between. CDR3 coding DNA: TGTGCCAGCAGCCCAGAAGTAGGGAGGGTGGAAGGCTACACCTTC. Amino acids: CASSPEVGRVEGYTF.

The chain uses TRBV4-1 and TRBJ1-1; no definite D call. Between the trimmed V and J ends, which lost 0 bases and 2 bases, there was a span of 4 bases. Germline CDR1 is MGHRA and CDR2 is YSYEKL. The CDR3 spans 13 residues. The CDR3 is CASSQDTNTEAFF. As DNA, the CDR3 is TGCGCCAGCAGCCAAGATACAAACACTGAAGCTTTCTTT.

The chain carries TRBV19 and TRBJ1-5, with 7 bases lining up with TRBD1. The CDR3 is made up of 14 amino acids. Germline trimming cut 5 bases from V and 4 bases from J; bases unmatched to any gene: 5. Germline V gives CDR1 LNHDA, CDR2 SQIVND (reference sequence). CDR3 protein: CASSPGTANQPQHF. The CDR3 DNA reads TGTGCCAGTAGTCCTGGGACAGCAAATCAGCCCCAGCATTTT.

V is TRBV9 and J is TRBJ2-5, with D perhaps TRBD2 (6 bases). There are 14 residues in the CDR3. Trimming pared 3 bases from V and 0 bases from J, leaving 9 bases between. Germline V gives CDR1 SGDLS, CDR2 YYNGEE. The CDR3 nucleotides are TGTGCCAGCAGCGCGGGGGACTACCAAGAGACCCAGTACTTC. Translated: CASSAGDYQETQYF.

The chain couples TRBV28 to TRBJ2-1, with D possibly matching TRBD2 (5 bases). The CDR3 is 16 residues long. V dropped 7 bases and J dropped 0 bases, with 16 bases sitting between them. The germline CDR1 and CDR2 sequences are MDHEN and SYDVKM. CDR3 nucleotides: TGTGCCAGCACCTCCGGACTTACGAGCTCCTACAATGAGCAGTTCTTC. This gives the protein CASTSGLTSSYNEQFF. The full variable domain, its missing parts supplied by reference TRBV28 and TRBJ2-1, is DVKVTQSSRYLVKRTGEKVFLECVQDMDHENMFWYRQDPGLGLRLIYFSYDVKMKEKGDIPEGYSVSREKKERFSLILESASTNQTSMYLCASTSGLTSSYNEQFFGPGTRLTVL.

The gene calls are TRBV27 and TRBJ1-1, with D unclear. This CDR3 region has 14 residues. CDR1 and CDR2 from the germline V gene are MNHEY and SMNVEV (reference sequence). V lost 5 bases and J 5 bases, leaving 15 bases between the germline ends. The CDR3 DNA reads as TGTGCCAGCAGTCCCCCTCAAACGGGAACTGAAGCTTTCTTT. Translated: CASSPPQTGTEAFF.

The rearrangement links TRBV27 to TRBJ2-1; 11 positions agree with TRBD2. Germline CDR1 reads MNHEY; CDR2 reads SMNVEV (reference sequence). The ends lost 5 bases at V and 5 bases at J; junction bases unmatched: 11. This CDR3 contains 17 residues. The CDR3 loop is CASSLYSSGRINNEQFF. CDR3 bases: TGTGCCAGCAGTCTCTATTCTAGCGGGAGGATAAACAATGAGCAGTTCTTC.

This chain joins TRBV6-1 and TRBJ1-1, with D perhaps matching TRBD1 (6 bases). Looked up from germline, CDR1 is MNHNS and CDR2 is SASEGT. This CDR3 has 13 residues. Trimming removed 7 bases at V and 0 bases at J, with 9 bases between. The CDR3 spells CASNQGMNTEAFF. CDR3 nucleotide sequence: TGTGCCAGCAACCAGGGGATGAACACTGAAGCTTTCTTT.

The count of this clone is one. The DNA for the CDR3 is TGTGCCAGCAGCCCCCCTCCGGGGGGCCCGGGAAACACCATATATTTT. This sequence encodes CASSPPPGGPGNTIYF. This rearrangement joins TRBV9 to TRBJ1-3, with D perhaps TRBD1 (6 bases). The CDR3 contains 16 residues. Germline lookup yields CDR1 SGDLS and CDR2 YYNGEE. V was trimmed by 4 bases and J by 4 bases, leaving 18 bases between them. Variable domain in full (rest from reference TRBV9 and TRBJ1-3): DSGVTQTPKHLITATGQRVTLRCSPRSGDLSVYWYQQSLDQGLQFLIQYYNGEERAKGNILERFSAQQFPDLHSELNLSSLELGDSALYFCASSPPPGGPGNTIYFGEGSWLTVV.